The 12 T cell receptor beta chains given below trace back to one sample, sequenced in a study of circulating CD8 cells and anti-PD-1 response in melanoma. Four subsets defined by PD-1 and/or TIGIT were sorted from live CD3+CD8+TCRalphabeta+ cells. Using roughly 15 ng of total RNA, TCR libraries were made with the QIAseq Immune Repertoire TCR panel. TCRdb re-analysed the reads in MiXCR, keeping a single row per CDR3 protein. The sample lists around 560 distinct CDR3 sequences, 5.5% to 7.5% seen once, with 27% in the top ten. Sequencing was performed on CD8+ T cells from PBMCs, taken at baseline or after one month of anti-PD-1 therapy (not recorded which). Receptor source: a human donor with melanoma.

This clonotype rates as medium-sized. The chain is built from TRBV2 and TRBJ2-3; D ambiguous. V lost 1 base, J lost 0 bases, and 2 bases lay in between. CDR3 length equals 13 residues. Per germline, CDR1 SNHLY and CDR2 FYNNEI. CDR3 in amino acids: CASSEESTDTQYF. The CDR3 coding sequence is TGTGCCAGCAGTGAAGAGAGCACAGATACGCAGTATTTT.

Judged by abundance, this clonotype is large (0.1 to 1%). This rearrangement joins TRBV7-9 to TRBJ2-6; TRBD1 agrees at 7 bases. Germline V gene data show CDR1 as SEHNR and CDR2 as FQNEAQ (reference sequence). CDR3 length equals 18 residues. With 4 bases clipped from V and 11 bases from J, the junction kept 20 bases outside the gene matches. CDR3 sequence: CASSSNRDRSSLAYVLTF. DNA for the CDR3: TGTGCCAGCAGCTCCAACCGGGACAGATCCTCTCTGGCGTACGTCCTGACTTTC.

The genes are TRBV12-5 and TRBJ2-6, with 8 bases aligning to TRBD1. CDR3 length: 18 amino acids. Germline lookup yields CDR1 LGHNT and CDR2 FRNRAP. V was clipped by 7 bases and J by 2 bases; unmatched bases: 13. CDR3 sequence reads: CASALGQGRNAGANVLTF. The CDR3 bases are TGTGCTAGTGCTCTTGGACAGGGAAGGAACGCTGGGGCCAACGTCCTGACTTTC.

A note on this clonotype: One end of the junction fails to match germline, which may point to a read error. CDR3 sequence reads: CASRGWASGGTSTDTQYF. CDR3 coding DNA: TGTGCCAGCAGGGGTTGGGCTAGCGGGGGGACTAGCACAGATACACAGTATTTT. The rearrangement links TRBV6-6 to TRBJ2-3; 11 bases line up with TRBD2. Germline CDR1 reads MNHNY; CDR2 reads SVGAGI (reference sequence). The CDR3 is 18 residues long.

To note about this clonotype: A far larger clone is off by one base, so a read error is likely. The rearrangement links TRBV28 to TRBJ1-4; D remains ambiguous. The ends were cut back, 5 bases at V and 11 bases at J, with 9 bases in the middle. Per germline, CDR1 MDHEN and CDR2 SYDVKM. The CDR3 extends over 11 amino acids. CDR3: CASSAAGKLFF. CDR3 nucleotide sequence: TGTGCCAGCAGTGCCGCCGGGAAACTGTTTTTT.

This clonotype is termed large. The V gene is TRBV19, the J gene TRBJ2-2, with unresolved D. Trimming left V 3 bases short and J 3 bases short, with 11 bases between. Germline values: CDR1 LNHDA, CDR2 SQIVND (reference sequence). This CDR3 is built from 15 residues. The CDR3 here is CASSIYDAYTGELFF. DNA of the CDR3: TGTGCCAGTAGTATTTACGACGCTTACACCGGGGAGCTGTTTTTT.

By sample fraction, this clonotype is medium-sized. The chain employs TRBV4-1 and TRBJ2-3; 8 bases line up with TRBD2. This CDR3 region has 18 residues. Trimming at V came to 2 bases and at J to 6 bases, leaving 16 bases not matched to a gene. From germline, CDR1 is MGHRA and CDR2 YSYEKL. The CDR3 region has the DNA TGCGCCAGCAGCCAAAGGGGTCCTCTTACGGGGGGGCACGATACGCAGTATTTT. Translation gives CASSQRGPLTGGHDTQYF.

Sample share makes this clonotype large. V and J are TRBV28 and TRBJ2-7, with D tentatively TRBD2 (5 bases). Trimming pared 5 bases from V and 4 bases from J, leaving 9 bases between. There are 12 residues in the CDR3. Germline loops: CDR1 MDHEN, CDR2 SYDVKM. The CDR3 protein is CASSSRRYEQYF. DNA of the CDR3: TGTGCCAGCAGTAGCCGGAGGTACGAGCAGTACTTC.

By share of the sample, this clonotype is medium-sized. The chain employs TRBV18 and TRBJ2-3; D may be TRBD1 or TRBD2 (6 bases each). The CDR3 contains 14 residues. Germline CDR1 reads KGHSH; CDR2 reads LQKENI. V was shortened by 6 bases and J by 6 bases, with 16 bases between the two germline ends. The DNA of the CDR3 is TGTGCCAGCTCCCTGTCGGGGGCAAAGGATACGCAGTATTTT. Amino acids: CASSLSGAKDTQYF.

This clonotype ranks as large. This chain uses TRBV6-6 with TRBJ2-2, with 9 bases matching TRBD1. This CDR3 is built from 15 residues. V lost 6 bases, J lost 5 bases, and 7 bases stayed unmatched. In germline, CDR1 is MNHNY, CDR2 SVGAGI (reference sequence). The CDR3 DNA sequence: TGTGCCAGCAGCCCGACAGGGGGGGGTACCGGGGAGCTGTTTTTT. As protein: CASSPTGGGTGELFF.

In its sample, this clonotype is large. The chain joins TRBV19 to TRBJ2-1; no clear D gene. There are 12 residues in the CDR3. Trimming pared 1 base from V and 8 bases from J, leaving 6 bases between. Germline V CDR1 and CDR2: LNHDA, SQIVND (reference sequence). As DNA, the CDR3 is TGTGCCAGTAGTATAGCCGGCGATGAGCAGTTCTTC. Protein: CASSIAGDEQFF.

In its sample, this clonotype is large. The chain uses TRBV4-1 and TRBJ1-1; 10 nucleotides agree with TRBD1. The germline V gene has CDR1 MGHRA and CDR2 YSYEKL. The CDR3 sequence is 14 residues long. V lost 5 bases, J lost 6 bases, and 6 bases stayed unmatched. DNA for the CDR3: TGCGCCAGCAGCTATAGGGGGACAGGGGCTGAAGCTTTCTTT. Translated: CASSYRGTGAEAFF.